This T cell receptor beta chain was retrieved from a study of T cell responses to AZD1222 COVID-19 vaccine. Study conclusions and caveats: Unmutated variant regions reportedly attract nearly half of all spike-specific TCRs. Across spike, vaccine-associated CD4 TCRs were found, dominant at 160-218 and 743-854.

Remarks on this clone: Its specificity is not known.

Clones were sequenced by immunoSEQ multiplex PCR, and TCRdb holds only the in-frame ones, with some missing. This sample has 75,000 to 85,000 clones, with approximately 88% found just once. The TCR comes from an adult who received the AZD1222 COVID-19 vaccine. The sample was peripheral blood, taken 28 days after the second AZD1222 dose.

The CDR3 coding sequence is TGCGCCAGCAGCCAGGCCGCCCAGGGACTCTCCTACACCTTC. It encodes CASSQAAQGLSYTF. The chain employs TRBV4-3 and TRBJ1-2; perhaps TRBD1 as D (5 bases). The CDR3 runs 14 residues. The ends were cut back, 3 bases at V and 10 bases at J, with 18 bases in the middle. Germline values: CDR1 LGHNA, CDR2 YSLEER.